The clone carrying this T cell receptor (beta chain) was seen ten or more times. The target antigen is unknown. This record comes from a study of blood T cells in healthy people across ages. Through a sample-barcoded 5' primer and a J-beta primer mix, a second PCR was run for roughly 7 to 12 cycles. TCRdb itself ran the 5' RACE reads through MiXCR, one entry per CDR3 protein. Found here are 1.5 million to 2 million distinct CDR3 sequences, 40% to 55% of them singletons; the top ten hold less than 2.5%. Germline V gene lookup returns CDR1 SNHLY and CDR2 FYNNEI. The CDR3 totals 10 residues. Trimming pared 3 bases from V and 7 bases from J, leaving 4 bases between. Study-wide points: The study found more naive CD4+ cells and higher diversity in long-lived than aged donors.

The sequence was obtained from a middle-aged woman in good health. The specimen sequenced was blood. The chain is built from TRBV2 and TRBJ2-7; D is unclear. The CDR3 DNA follows: TGTGCCAGCAGTGAGAGTGAGCAGTACTTC. Amino acids: CASSESEQYF.